The 29 T cell receptor beta chains presented below share a single source sample, sequenced in a study of T cells after posttransplantation cyclophosphamide (dated by TCRdb to the mid-2010s). Receptor amplification or capture employed the immunoSEQ multiplex PCR assay. TCRdb obtained this table from immuneACCESS and retained in-frame rearrangements with V and J assigned. These tables miss some clones; where compared with another copy, unresolved V genes account for less than half of the shortfall, and the remainder is unexplained. Across this sample there are roughly 17,000 clones, with 83% seen only once. The top ten hold 7.5% to 9.5% of the sample. Sequenced material: memory CD4+ T cells sorted from blood. These receptors came from a man aged 25 to 40 in good health and a related stem cell transplant donor.

The V call is TRBV6-5, the J call TRBJ2-5, with D perhaps TRBD1 (6 bases). The J call may be wrong; the DNA end is better matched by TRBJ2-7. The germline V gene encodes CDR1 MNHEY and CDR2 SVGAGI. The CDR3 sequence is 13 residues long. The DNA for the CDR3 is TGTGCCAGCAGCCGGACAGAGTCCTACGAGCAGTACTTC. This codes for CASSRTESYEQYF.

The chain links TRBV19 to TRBJ2-3; D is unclear. This CDR3 contains 14 residues. The V end lost 5 bases, the J end lost 2 bases, and 11 bases lay between the germline ends. CDR1 LNHDA and CDR2 SQIVND come from the germline V gene (reference sequence). CDR3 amino acids: CASSRSGDTDTQYF. CDR3 nucleotides: TGTGCCAGTAGTCGGTCAGGTGACACAGATACGCAGTATTTT. Looking up the rest from reference TRBV19 and TRBJ2-3 gives the full variable domain: DGGITQSPKYLFRKEGQNVTLSCEQNLNHDAMYWYRQDPGQGLRLIYYSQIVNDFQKGDIAEGYSVSREKKESFPLTVTSAQKNPTAFYLCASSRSGDTDTQYFGPGTRLTVL.

The chain has TRBV4-1 and TRBJ1-4, with D tentatively TRBD1 (5 bases). Per germline, CDR1 MGHRA and CDR2 YSYEKL. V was trimmed by 0 bases and J by 3 bases, leaving 11 bases between them. The CDR3 sequence is 16 residues long. For the CDR3, the DNA is TGCGCCAGCAGCCAAGATGGTCGGACACCTAATGAAAAACTGTTTTTT. Residues: CASSQDGRTPNEKLFF.

The chain couples TRBV6-1 to TRBJ1-5, with D possibly TRBD1 on 5 matching bases. CDR1 is MNHNS, CDR2 SASEGT, per germline. The CDR3 spans 15 residues. Trimming took off 7 bases at V and 4 bases at J, with 17 bases between the two ends. CDR3 loop: CASNIKVGGNQPQHF. The CDR3 nucleotides read TGTGCCAGCAATATAAAGGTGGGGGGGAATCAGCCCCAGCATTTT.

The V call is TRBV10-3, the J call TRBJ1-3, with a tentative D call TRBD1 (6 bases). The germline V gene encodes CDR1 ENHRY and CDR2 SYGVKD. The CDR3 extends over 14 amino acids. V was cut by 3 bases and J by 2 bases, with 8 bases left in between. The DNA for the CDR3 is TGTGCCATCAGTGAAGGGACAACTGGAAACACCATATATTTT. Residues: CAISEGTTGNTIYF.

This chain links TRBV6-6 with TRBJ1-5; no reliable D call. Trimming took 2 bases from V and 3 from J, leaving 8 bases between them. The CDR3 consists of 14 residues. Germline CDR1 reads MNHNY; CDR2 reads SVGAGI (reference sequence). This chain's CDR3 is CASSYAGTNQPQHF. The CDR3, as DNA: TGTGCCAGCAGTTACGCGGGCACCAATCAGCCCCAGCATTTT.

The V call is TRBV7-2, the J call TRBJ1-2, with 7 nucleotides matching TRBD1. V shed 5 bases, J shed 4 bases, and the junction held 4 bases outside the gene matches. Germline CDR1 SGHTA, CDR2 FQGNSA. The CDR3 sequence is 13 residues long. Here the CDR3 reads CASSPDRVYGYTF. The CDR3 nucleotides read TGTGCCAGCAGCCCCGACAGGGTCTATGGCTACACCTTC.

The chain has TRBV5-1 and TRBJ2-3; a possible D gene is TRBD2 (5 bases). Deletions cut 5 bases from V and 4 bases from J, with 11 bases between. CDR1 is SGHRS and CDR2 is YFSETQ in the germline V gene. CDR3 length: 13 residues. The CDR3 nucleotides are TGCGCCAGCAGATTCAGGCGGGCAGATACGCAGTATTTT. Amino acid sequence: CASRFRRADTQYF.

A single count supports this clone. The chain employs TRBV19 and TRBJ1-4; 9 bases are a match to TRBD1. This CDR3 comprises 15 residues. Germline V gene data show CDR1 as LNHDA and CDR2 as SQIVND (reference sequence). J was trimmed by 3 bases and V by 6 bases; bases with no gene match: 5. CDR3 nucleotides: TGTGCCAGTAGCCAAGGACAGGGGTCTAATGAAAAACTGTTTTTT. Its translation is CASSQGQGSNEKLFF.

This clone was detected a few times. The chain combines TRBV5-1 with TRBJ1-2, with a possible D match to TRBD1 (5 bases). The V end was cut by 0 bases, the J end by 10 bases, with 10 bases between. CDR1 and CDR2 from the germline V gene are SGHRS and YFSETQ. The CDR3 is 12 amino acids. CDR3 region: CASSLVPGIYTF. DNA for the CDR3: TGCGCCAGCAGCTTGGTTCCAGGGATCTACACCTTC. Complete variable domain (other parts from reference TRBV5-1 and TRBJ1-2): KAGVTQTPRYLIKTRGQQVTLSCSPISGHRSVSWYQQTPGQGLQFLFEYFSETQRNKGNFPGRFSGRQFSNSRSEMNVSTLELGDSALYLCASSLVPGIYTFGSGTRLTVV.

This sequence joins TRBV5-6 and TRBJ2-1; maybe TRBD1 (5 bases). This CDR3 is built from 16 residues. The germline CDR1 and CDR2 sequences are SGHDT and YYEEEE. Between the trimmed V and J ends, which lost 0 bases and 1 base, there was a span of 11 bases. CDR3 coding DNA: TGTGCCAGCAGCTTGGGTGGTGGGGCATCCTACAATGAGCAGTTCTTC. Translated, it gives CASSLGGGASYNEQFF.

This rearrangement joins TRBV4-3 to TRBJ2-3, with 9 bases aligning to TRBD2. CDR1 LGHNA and CDR2 YSLEER come from the germline V gene. The CDR3 is 15 residues long. With 5 bases clipped from V and 5 bases from J, the junction kept 8 bases outside the gene matches. In DNA, the CDR3 is TGCGCCAGCAGCTACCAGCGGGGGGCCCTAGATACGCAGTATTTT. It specifies CASSYQRGALDTQYF.

The chain links TRBV7-6 to TRBJ2-2; 11 bases are a match to TRBD1. CDR1 is SGHVS and CDR2 is FNYEAQ in the germline V gene. V shed 5 bases, J shed 2 bases, and the junction held 7 bases outside the gene matches. This CDR3 has 17 amino acids. CDR3 region: CASSRWDRGGNTGELFF. CDR3 DNA: TGTGCCAGCAGCCGCTGGGACAGGGGGGGCAACACCGGGGAGCTGTTTTTT.

The rearrangement uses TRBV9 and TRBJ1-1; 10 positions agree with TRBD1. The CDR3 is made up of 16 amino acids. The V segment lost 4 bases and the J segment 4 bases; nucleotides outside the gene matches: 10. Germline-derived CDR1 and CDR2 are SGDLS and YYNGEE. CDR3 DNA sequence: TGTGCCAGCAGCCCCCGACAGGGGGCGCTGGTCACTGAAGCTTTCTTT. Its translation is CASSPRQGALVTEAFF.

The chain couples TRBV7-3 to TRBJ2-1; 9 bases are shared with TRBD1. The CDR3 loop spans 15 amino acids. Unmatched junction bases numbered 5, after V lost 5 bases and J lost 3 bases. Germline assignment: CDR1 SGHTA and CDR2 FQGTGA. The CDR3 region is CASSVGTGIYNEQFF. The CDR3 DNA sequence: TGTGCCAGCAGCGTAGGGACAGGGATCTACAATGAGCAGTTCTTC.

Of note for this clone: One end of the junction is discordant with germline, which a read error may explain. The chain has TRBV7-9 and TRBJ1-4; D unresolved. The CDR3 spans 15 residues. In germline, CDR1 is SEHNR, CDR2 FQNEAQ (reference sequence). The CDR3 protein is CASSLAFRRNEKLFF. The CDR3 nucleotides are TGTGCCAGCAGCCTAGCCTTCAGGAGGAATGAAAAACTGTTTTTT.

The rearrangement links TRBV11-2 to TRBJ1-2; the D gene is possibly TRBD1 (6 bases). The CDR3 loop spans 16 amino acids. Germline loops: CDR1 SGHAT, CDR2 FQNNGV. V was clipped by 4 bases and J by 3 bases, with 18 bases between them. Here the CDR3 reads CASSSLQGPGDYGYTF. The CDR3 DNA follows: TGTGCCAGCAGCTCCCTACAGGGTCCAGGGGACTATGGCTACACCTTC.

This chain joins TRBV5-4 and TRBJ2-2; D is unresolved. V was pared by 0 bases and J by 4 bases, with 7 bases between. The CDR3 consists of 14 residues. Per germline, CDR1 SGHNT and CDR2 YYREEE (reference sequence). DNA for the CDR3: TGTGCCAGCAGCTTGGAAAGCCCCACCGGGGAGCTGTTTTTT. Translated: CASSLESPTGELFF.

V and J are TRBV6-5 and TRBJ1-3; 7 positions match TRBD1. After removal of 0 bases from V and 4 bases from J, the junction contained 3 bases not matched to a gene. CDR1 is MNHEY, CDR2 SVGAGI, per germline. The CDR3 consists of 15 residues. The CDR3 DNA sequence: TGTGCCAGCAGTTACTCAGAAGGGGGCGGAAACACCATATATTTT. Protein sequence: CASSYSEGGGNTIYF.

V is TRBV4-1 and J is TRBJ1-1; 7 nucleotides agree with TRBD1. CDR1 is MGHRA and CDR2 is YSYEKL in the germline V gene. The trim removed 0 bases at V and 4 bases at J, leaving 5 bases unmatched. The CDR3 runs 15 residues. CDR3 DNA sequence: TGCGCCAGCAGCCAAGAAAGACAGGGACCCACTGAAGCTTTCTTT. Amino acid sequence: CASSQERQGPTEAFF.

This clone was recorded once. The V and J genes are TRBV9 and TRBJ1-6; D unresolved. The germline CDR1 and CDR2 sequences are SGDLS and YYNGEE. The ends were cut back, 0 bases at V and 7 bases at J, with 8 bases in the middle. The CDR3 contains 14 residues. The CDR3, as DNA: TGTGCCAGCAGCGTAGGAGTCACCAATTCACCCCTCCACTTT. This sequence encodes CASSVGVTNSPLHF.

V is TRBV9 and J is TRBJ2-6; TRBD2 is a possible D gene (7 bases). The CDR3 is 16 residues long. Germline CDR1 reads SGDLS; CDR2 reads YYNGEE. V was cut by 4 bases and J by 2 bases, with 13 bases left in between. The CDR3 DNA follows: TGTGCCAGCAGCCCCCGCGGGGGCACTGGGGCCAACGTCCTGACTTTC. This codes for CASSPRGGTGANVLTF.

This chain connects TRBV16 to TRBJ2-1, with 9 nucleotides matching TRBD1. The J segment lost 5 bases and the V segment lost 0 bases, leaving 5 bases of the junction unmatched. The germline gives CDR1 KGHSY, CDR2 FQNENV. This CDR3 comprises 16 residues. The CDR3 here is CASSQSSGQGNNEQFF. The CDR3 region has the DNA TGTGCCAGCAGCCAATCGTCAGGACAGGGGAACAATGAGCAGTTCTTC. Supplemented by reference TRBV16 and TRBJ2-1, the full variable domain reads GEEVAQTPKHLVRGEGQKAKLYCAPIKGHSYVFWYQQVLKNEFKFLISFQNENVFDETGMPKERFSAKCLPNSPCSLEIQATKLEDSAVYFCASSQSSGQGNNEQFFGPGTRLTVL.

The V gene is TRBV6-1, the J gene TRBJ1-1; perhaps TRBD1 as D (5 bases). The germline V gene encodes CDR1 MNHNS and CDR2 SASEGT. V lost 9 bases, J lost 4 bases, and 18 bases lay in between. The CDR3 runs to 14 residues. CDR3 sequence reads: CASPPGGSSTEAFF. The CDR3 DNA is TGTGCCAGTCCCCCCGGGGGGTCGAGCACTGAAGCTTTCTTT.

The chain uses TRBV18 and TRBJ1-2; 9 bases are a match to TRBD1. Unmatched junction bases numbered 10, after V lost 6 bases and J lost 8 bases. Germline V gene lookup returns CDR1 KGHSH and CDR2 LQKENI. CDR3 length: 14 residues. CDR3 residues: CASSTVGQGGGYTF. The CDR3 DNA is TGTGCCAGCTCTACGGTGGGACAGGGAGGAGGCTACACCTTC.

This clone was detected once. This rearrangement joins TRBV11-2 to TRBJ2-3; 7 bases match TRBD1. V lost 6 bases to trimming and J lost 3 bases; unmatched junction nucleotides: 6. Germline V gives CDR1 SGHAT, CDR2 FQNNGV. The CDR3 is 14 amino acids. CDR3 in amino acids: CASRRQGRTDTQYF. The CDR3 coding sequence is TGTGCCAGCAGACGACAGGGTAGGACAGATACGCAGTATTTT.

This rearrangement joins TRBV7-2 to TRBJ2-7; no firm D call. V lost 1 base and J lost 2, with 9 bases in between. The germline V gene has CDR1 SGHTA and CDR2 FQGNSA. The CDR3 totals 14 residues. The CDR3 region has the DNA TGTGCCAGCAGCTTAGAGGCAGGCCCCTACGAGCAGTACTTC. Protein sequence: CASSLEAGPYEQYF.

V gene TRBV5-6 combines with J gene TRBJ1-2, with D perhaps matching TRBD1 (5 bases). Between the trimmed V and J ends, which lost 6 bases and 8 bases, there was a span of 23 bases. The CDR3 length is 15 residues. Germline CDR1 and CDR2: SGHDT and YYEEEE. The CDR3: CASTIPGTPYRGYTF. The CDR3 nucleotides are TGTGCCAGCACCATCCCAGGGACTCCCTATCGGGGCTACACCTTC.

This chain connects TRBV5-4 to TRBJ1-3; D is possibly TRBD1 (5 bases). V lost 0 bases to trimming and J lost 2 bases, with 12 bases between them. Germline V gene data show CDR1 as SGHNT and CDR2 as YYREEE (reference sequence). The CDR3 sequence is 16 residues long. In nucleotides, the CDR3 is TGTGCCAGCAGCTTGGGGGTGGCAGGGACTGGAAACACCATATATTTT. It specifies CASSLGVAGTGNTIYF.